This TCR beta chain derives from a study of blood T cell repertoires in COVID-19 (dated by TCRdb to the early 2020s). About the study as a whole: Samples covering the acute and convalescent phases of COVID-19 were provided by collaborators in the United States, Italy and Spain. The prospective study material was composed of cDNA or gDNA derived from T cells, B-cell-depleted T cells, or PBMCs. The dataset comprised deeply sampled blood TCRbeta repertoires from subjects exposed to, actively infected with, or recovered from COVID-19. The repertoires were released in a freely available public database intended as a resource for research on the immune response to SARS-CoV-2. The samples were drawn from the first 160 participants of the ongoing ImmuneRACE study and from 1,254 subjects provided by 6 global collaborators. Nearly every sample came with metadata listing a de-identified subject ID, COVID-19 status, age in years and sex. HLA class I and class II types, where available, came from metadata supplied by the sample provider rather than from assay-based typing.

Study-wide findings and limitations: The quantity of clinical and demographic metadata differed by source and by participant and was supplied without curation.

This clone has only one observation. Its antigen is not yet known. Per-nucleotide qualities are absent, and no much larger clonotype sits a single base away. One collaborating source in Seattle enrolled patients during active infection and followed them longitudinally through the course of disease. Whole blood was collected in K2EDTA tubes by collaborating institutions according to the institutions' own protocols. For TCRbeta analysis, collaborator samples were shipped as frozen whole blood, as isolated PBMCs, or as DNA extracted from either sample type. TCRbeta CDR3 regions were amplified from genomic DNA by means of the immunoSEQ Assay, a bias-controlled multiplex PCR. Per the original workflow: Within the assay, amplification of reference gene primers was used to estimate how many nucleated cells each sample contained. To quantify the absolute abundance of each unique TCRbeta CDR3 rearrangement, sequence reads were collapsed and filtered. For each sample, productive Simpson clonality was calculated as the square root of Simpson's diversity index across productive rearrangements. TCRdb stores this immuneACCESS table with in-frame sequences only. Part of the clones is absent; in the studies checked, under half of the shortfall reflects unresolved V genes, and no reason is known for the rest. V, J and clone size are those of that table, while D and trimming were read from the DNA. Present in this sample are roughly 240,000 clones, 86% of which were seen just once. The ten largest clones add up to approximately 6% of the sample.

The TCR originated in a woman aged 80 or older with COVID-19, enrolled during active disease. Sequences were obtained from peripheral blood.

The DNA sequence follows: TGTGCCAGCACCTTCTCAGCGGGGGGGCGAGAGACCCAGTACTTC. This encodes CASTFSAGGRETQYF. The chain is assembled from TRBV9 and TRBJ2-5, with TRBD2 matching 10 junction bases. The germline V gene yields SGDLS for CDR1 and YYNGEE for CDR2. V is pruned by 6 bases and J by 4 bases, leaving 9 bases of the junction without a gene match. The CDR3 runs 15 residues from the cysteine to the phenylalanine. Of the read, only the CDR3 DNA is kept; its 45 bases are in frame from base 1. Joined to the reference TRBV9 and TRBJ2-5 proteins, this CDR3 gives the full variable domain: DSGVTQTPKHLITATGQRVTLRCSPRSGDLSVYWYQQSLDQGLQFLIQYYNGEERAKGNILERFSAQQFPDLHSELNLSSLELGDSALYFCASTFSAGGRETQYFGPGTRLLVL.